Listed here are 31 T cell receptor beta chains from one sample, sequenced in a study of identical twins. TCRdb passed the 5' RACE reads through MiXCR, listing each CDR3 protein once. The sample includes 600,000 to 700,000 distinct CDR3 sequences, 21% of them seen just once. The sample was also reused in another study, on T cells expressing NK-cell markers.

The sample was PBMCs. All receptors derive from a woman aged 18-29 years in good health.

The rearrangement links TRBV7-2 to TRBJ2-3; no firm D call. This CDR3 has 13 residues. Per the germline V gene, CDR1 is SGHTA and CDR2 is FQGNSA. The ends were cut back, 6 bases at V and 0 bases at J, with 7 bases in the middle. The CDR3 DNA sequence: TGTGCCAGCAGGAAGACTAGCACAGATACGCAGTATTTT. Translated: CASRKTSTDTQYF.

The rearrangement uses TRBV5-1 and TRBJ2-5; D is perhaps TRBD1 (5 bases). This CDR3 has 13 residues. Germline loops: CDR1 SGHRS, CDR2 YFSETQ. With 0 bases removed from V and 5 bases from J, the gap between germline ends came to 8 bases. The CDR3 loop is CASSLARDETQYF. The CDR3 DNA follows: TGCGCCAGCAGCTTGGCCAGGGATGAGACCCAGTACTTC.

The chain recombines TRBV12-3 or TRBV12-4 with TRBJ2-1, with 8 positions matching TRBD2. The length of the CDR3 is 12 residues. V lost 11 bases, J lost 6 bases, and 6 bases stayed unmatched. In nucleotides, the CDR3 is TGTGCCCTCAGCGGGGGTAGCAATGAGCAGTTCTTC. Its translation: CALSGGSNEQFF.

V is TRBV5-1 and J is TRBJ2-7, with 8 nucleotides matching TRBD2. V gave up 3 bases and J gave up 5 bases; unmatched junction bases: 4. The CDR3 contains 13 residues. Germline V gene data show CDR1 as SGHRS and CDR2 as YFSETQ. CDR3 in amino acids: CASSWSGGHEQYF. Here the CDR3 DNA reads TGCGCCAGCAGCTGGAGCGGGGGCCACGAGCAGTACTTC.

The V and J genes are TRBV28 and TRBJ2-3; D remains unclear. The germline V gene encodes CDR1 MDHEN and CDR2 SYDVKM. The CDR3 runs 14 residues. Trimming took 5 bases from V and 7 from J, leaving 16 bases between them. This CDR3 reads CASSTPGPRNTQYF. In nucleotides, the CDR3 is TGTGCCAGCAGTACACCGGGCCCCCGAAATACGCAGTATTTT.

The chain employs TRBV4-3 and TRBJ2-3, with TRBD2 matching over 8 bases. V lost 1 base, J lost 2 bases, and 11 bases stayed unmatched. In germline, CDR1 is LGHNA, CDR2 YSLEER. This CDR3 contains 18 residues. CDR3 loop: CASSQVFGRALNTDTQYF. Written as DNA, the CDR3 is TGCGCCAGCAGCCAAGTCTTCGGGAGGGCCCTTAACACAGATACGCAGTATTTT.

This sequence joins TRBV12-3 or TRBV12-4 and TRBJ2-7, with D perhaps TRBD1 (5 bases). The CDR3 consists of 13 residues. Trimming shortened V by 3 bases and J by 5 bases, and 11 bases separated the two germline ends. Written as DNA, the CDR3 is TGTGCCAGCAGTTTTATCAGGGCCAACGAGCAGTACTTC. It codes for CASSFIRANEQYF.

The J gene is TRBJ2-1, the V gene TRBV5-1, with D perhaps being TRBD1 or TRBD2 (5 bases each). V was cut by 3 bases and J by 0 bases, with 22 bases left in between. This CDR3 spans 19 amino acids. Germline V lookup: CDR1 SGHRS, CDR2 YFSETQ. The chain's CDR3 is CASSWPGRPPWGSYNEQFF. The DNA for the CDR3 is TGCGCCAGCAGCTGGCCGGGACGCCCGCCTTGGGGCTCCTACAATGAGCAGTTCTTC.

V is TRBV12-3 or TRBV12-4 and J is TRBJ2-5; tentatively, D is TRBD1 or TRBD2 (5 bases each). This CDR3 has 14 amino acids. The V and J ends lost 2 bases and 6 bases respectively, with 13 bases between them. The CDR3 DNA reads TGTGCCAGCAGTTTAATGGGGGACGTACAGACCCAGTACTTC. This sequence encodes CASSLMGDVQTQYF.

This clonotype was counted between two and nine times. CDR3 sequence: CASSPLRGEQYF. For the CDR3, the DNA is TGTGCCAGCAGTCCCTTACGGGGCGAGCAGTACTTC. This chain uses TRBV6-5 with TRBJ2-7, with D possibly matching TRBD2 (5 bases). CDR3 length equals 12 residues. The V end was cut by 5 bases, the J end by 6 bases, with 11 bases between. CDR1 MNHEY and CDR2 SVGAGI come from the germline V gene.

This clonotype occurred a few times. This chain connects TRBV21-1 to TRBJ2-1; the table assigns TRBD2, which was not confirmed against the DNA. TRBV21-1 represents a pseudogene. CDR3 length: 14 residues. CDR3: CASSKNSGYNEQFF. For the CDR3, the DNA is TGTGCCAGCAGCAAGAATAGCGGATACAATGAGCAGTTCTTC.

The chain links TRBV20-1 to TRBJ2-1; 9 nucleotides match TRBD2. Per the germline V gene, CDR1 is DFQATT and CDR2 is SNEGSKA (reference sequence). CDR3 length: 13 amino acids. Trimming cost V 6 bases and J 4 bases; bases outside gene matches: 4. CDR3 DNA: TGCAGTGCGATAGCGGGGGTATACAATGAGCAGTTCTTC. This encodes CSAIAGVYNEQFF.

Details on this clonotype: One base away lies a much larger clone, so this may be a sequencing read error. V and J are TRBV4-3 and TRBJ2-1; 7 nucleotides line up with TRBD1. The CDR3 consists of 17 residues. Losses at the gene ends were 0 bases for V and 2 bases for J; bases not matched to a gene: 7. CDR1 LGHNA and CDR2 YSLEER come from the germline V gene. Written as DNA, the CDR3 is TGCGCCAGCAGCCAAGAGAAGCCAGGGGGAGCCTACAATGAGCAGTTCTTC. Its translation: CASSQEKPGGAYNEQFF.

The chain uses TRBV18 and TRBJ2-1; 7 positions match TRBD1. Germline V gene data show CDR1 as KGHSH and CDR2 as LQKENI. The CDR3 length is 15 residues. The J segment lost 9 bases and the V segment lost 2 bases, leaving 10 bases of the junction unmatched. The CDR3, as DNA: TGTGCCAGCTCACCAACAGGGCAGGGGGTTGGTGAGCAGTTCTTC. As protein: CASSPTGQGVGEQFF.

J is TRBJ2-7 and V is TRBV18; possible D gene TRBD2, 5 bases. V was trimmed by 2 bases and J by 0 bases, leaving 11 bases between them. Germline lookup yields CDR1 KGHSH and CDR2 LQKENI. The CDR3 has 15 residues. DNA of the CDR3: TGTGCCAGCTCACCAAATCGGGGAAGCTCCTACGAGCAGTACTTC. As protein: CASSPNRGSSYEQYF.

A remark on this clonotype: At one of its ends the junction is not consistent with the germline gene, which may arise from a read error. The CDR3 region is CASSPLGQGYRGYTF. The CDR3 region has the DNA TGTGCCAGCAGTCCACTCGGACAGGGCTATAGGGGCTATACCTTC. The chain joins TRBV12-3 or TRBV12-4 to TRBJ1-2; 8 positions agree with TRBD1. CDR3 length equals 15 residues.

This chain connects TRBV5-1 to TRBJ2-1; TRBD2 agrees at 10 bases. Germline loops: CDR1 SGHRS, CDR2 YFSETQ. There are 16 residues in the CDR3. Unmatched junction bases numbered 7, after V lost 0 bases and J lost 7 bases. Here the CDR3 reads CASSLGGTSEPNEQFF. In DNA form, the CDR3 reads TGCGCCAGCAGCTTGGGAGGGACTAGCGAGCCAAATGAGCAGTTCTTC.

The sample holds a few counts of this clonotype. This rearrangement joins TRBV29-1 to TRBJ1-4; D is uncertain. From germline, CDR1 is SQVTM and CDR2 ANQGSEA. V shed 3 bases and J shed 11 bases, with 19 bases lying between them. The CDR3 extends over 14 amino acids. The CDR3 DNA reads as TGCAGCGTTGAGGCTGGTAACAAATCCCCTAAACTGTTTTTT. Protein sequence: CSVEAGNKSPKLFF.

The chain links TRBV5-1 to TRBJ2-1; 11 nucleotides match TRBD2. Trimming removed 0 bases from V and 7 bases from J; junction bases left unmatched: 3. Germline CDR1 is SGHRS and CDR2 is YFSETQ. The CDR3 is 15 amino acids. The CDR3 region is CASSLASGGWNEQFF. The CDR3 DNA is TGCGCCAGCAGCTTGGCTAGCGGGGGGTGGAATGAGCAGTTCTTC.

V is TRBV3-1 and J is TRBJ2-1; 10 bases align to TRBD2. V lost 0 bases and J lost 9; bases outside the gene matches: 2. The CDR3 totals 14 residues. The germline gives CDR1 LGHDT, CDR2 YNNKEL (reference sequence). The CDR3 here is CASSQEASGGEQFF. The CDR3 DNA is TGTGCCAGCAGCCAAGAAGCTAGCGGGGGTGAGCAGTTCTTC.

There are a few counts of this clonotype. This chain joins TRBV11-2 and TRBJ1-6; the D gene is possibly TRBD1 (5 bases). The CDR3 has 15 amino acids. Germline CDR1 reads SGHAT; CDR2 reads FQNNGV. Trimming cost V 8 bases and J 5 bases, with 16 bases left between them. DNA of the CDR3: TGTGCCAGCGCACTCGAGGGGAGAAATAATTCACCCCTCCACTTT. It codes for CASALEGRNNSPLHF.

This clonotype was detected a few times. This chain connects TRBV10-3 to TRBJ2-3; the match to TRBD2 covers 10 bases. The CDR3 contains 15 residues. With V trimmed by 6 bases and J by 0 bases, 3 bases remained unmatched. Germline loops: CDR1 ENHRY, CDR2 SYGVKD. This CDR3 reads CAIRELAGSTDTQYF. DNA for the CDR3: TGTGCCATCAGGGAACTAGCGGGGAGCACAGATACGCAGTATTTT.

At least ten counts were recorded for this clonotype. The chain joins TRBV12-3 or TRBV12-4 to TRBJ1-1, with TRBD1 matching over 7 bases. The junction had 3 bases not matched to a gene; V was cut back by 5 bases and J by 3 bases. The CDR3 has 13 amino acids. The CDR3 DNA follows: TGTGCCAGCAGTCCGGGACAGTACACTGAAGCTTTCTTT. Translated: CASSPGQYTEAFF.

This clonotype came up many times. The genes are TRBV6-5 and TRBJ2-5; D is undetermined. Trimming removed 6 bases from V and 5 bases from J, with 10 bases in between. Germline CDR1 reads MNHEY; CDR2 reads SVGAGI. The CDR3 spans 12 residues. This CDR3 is CASSPREETQYF. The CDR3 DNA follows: TGTGCCAGCAGCCCCCGCGAGGAGACCCAGTACTTC.

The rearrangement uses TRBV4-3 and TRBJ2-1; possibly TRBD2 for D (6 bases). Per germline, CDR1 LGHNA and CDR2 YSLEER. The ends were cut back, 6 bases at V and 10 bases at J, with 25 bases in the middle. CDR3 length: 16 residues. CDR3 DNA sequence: TGCGCCAGCAGTCAACGCCGGGACTCGTACCCGGGGGAGCAGTTCTTC. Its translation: CASSQRRDSYPGEQFF.

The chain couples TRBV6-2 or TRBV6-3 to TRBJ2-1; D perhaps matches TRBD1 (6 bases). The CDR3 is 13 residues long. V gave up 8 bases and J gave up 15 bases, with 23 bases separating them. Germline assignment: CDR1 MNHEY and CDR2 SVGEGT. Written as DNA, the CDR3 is TGTGCCAGCGACTTCCACAGGGAATTGATTAGGTTCTTC. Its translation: CASDFHRELIRFF.

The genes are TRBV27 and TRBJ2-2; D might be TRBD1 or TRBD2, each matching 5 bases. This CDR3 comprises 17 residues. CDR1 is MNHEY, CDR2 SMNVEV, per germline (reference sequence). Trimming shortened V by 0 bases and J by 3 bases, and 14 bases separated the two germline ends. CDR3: CASSLSRAQGDTGELFF. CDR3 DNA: TGTGCCAGCAGTTTATCGAGGGCGCAGGGAGACACCGGGGAGCTGTTTTTT.

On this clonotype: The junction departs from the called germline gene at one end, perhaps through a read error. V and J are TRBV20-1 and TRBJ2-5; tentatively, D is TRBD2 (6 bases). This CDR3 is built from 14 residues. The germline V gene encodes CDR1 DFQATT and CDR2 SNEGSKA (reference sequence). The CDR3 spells CSAKVGRDTETRYF. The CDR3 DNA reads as TGCAGTGCTAAGGTCGGGCGGGATACGGAGACCCGGTACTTC.

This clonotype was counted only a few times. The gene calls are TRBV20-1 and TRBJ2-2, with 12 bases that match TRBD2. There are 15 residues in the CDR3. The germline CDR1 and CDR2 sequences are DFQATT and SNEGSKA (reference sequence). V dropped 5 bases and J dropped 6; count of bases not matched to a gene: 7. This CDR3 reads CSAPTTSGGAGELFF. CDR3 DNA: TGCAGTGCTCCAACGACTAGCGGGGGTGCCGGGGAGCTGTTTTTT.

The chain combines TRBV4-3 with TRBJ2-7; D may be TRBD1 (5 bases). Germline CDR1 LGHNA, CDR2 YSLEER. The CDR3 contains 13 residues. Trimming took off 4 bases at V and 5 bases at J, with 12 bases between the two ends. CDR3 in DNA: TGCGCCAGCAGCCCGCTAGGGGCGAACGAGCAGTACTTC. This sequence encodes CASSPLGANEQYF.

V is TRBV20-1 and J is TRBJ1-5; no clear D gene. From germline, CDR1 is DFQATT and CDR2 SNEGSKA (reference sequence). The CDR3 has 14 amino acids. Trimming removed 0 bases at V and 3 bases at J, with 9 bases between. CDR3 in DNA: TGCAGTGCTAGAGACTGGGGATCCAATCAGCCCCAGCATTTT. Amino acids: CSARDWGSNQPQHF.